A single sample gave rise to the 27 T cell receptor beta chains below, sequenced in a study of blood T cell repertoires in COVID-19. Here immunoSEQ multiplex PCR was the method, and the copy in TCRdb shows in-frame clones only, minus some. The profile shows 99,000 or so clones, 86% of them singletons. Sequenced: peripheral blood. The receptors shown here come from a woman aged 55-70 years in a cohort sampled during active or convalescent COVID-19.

As regards this clone: One end of the junction fails to match germline, which may point to a read error. The gene calls are TRBV7-3 and TRBJ2-7; possible D gene TRBD1, 6 bases. Germline CDR1 SGHTA, CDR2 FQGTGA. This CDR3 contains 11 residues. The CDR3 here is CASSLGQRTFF. As DNA, the CDR3 is TGTGCCAGCAGCTTAGGACAGAGGACGTTCTTC.

This clone was observed a single time. The chain recombines TRBV3-1 (or the pseudogene TRBV3-2) with TRBJ2-5, with TRBD1 identical over 10 bases. Unmatched junction bases numbered 4, after V lost 1 base and J lost 2 bases. Germline V gives CDR1 LGHDT, CDR2 YNNKEL (reference sequence). This CDR3 has 16 amino acids. CDR3 region: CASSQGTGGGQETQYF. The CDR3 DNA is TGTGCCAGCAGCCAAGGGACAGGGGGTGGTCAAGAGACCCAGTACTTC.

This rearrangement joins TRBV9 to TRBJ2-5; the match to TRBD2 covers 7 bases. Trimming at V came to 1 base and at J to 5 bases, leaving 8 bases not matched to a gene. Germline assignment: CDR1 SGDLS and CDR2 YYNGEE. The CDR3 has 15 amino acids. CDR3 residues: CASSVTPSGGETQYF. The CDR3 DNA reads as TGTGCCAGCAGCGTAACCCCTAGCGGTGGGGAGACCCAGTACTTC.

The chain carries TRBV19 and TRBJ2-2, with D possibly TRBD2 on 5 matching bases. The CDR3 length is 17 residues. Looked up from germline, CDR1 is LNHDA and CDR2 is SQIVND (reference sequence). The V gene lost 3 bases and the J gene lost 1 base, with 15 bases spanning the gap. Here the CDR3 DNA reads TGTGCCAGTAGTATCGGTCACGGAGGCGGGAACACCGGGGAGCTGTTTTTT. Protein product: CASSIGHGGGNTGELFF.

The genes are TRBV5-1 and TRBJ1-3; the D is unclear. V gave up 0 bases and J gave up 0 bases, with 7 bases separating them. Germline V gives CDR1 SGHRS, CDR2 YFSETQ. CDR3 length: 15 residues. CDR3 loop: CASSLGTVSGNTIYF. The CDR3 DNA follows: TGCGCCAGCAGCTTGGGAACAGTCTCTGGAAACACCATATATTTT.

The chain has TRBV19 and TRBJ2-1; 9 bases fit TRBD1. This CDR3 spans 16 amino acids. V shed 3 bases, J shed 1 base, and the junction held 4 bases outside the gene matches. CDR1 is LNHDA and CDR2 is SQIVND in the germline V gene (reference sequence). The CDR3 DNA reads as TGTGCCAGTAGTATTTTAGACAGGGGGTCCTACAATGAGCAGTTCTTC. Translation: CASSILDRGSYNEQFF.

The V call is TRBV25-1, the J call TRBJ2-6, with 7 bases identical to TRBD1. The CDR3 contains 17 residues. Germline-derived CDR1 and CDR2 are MGHDK and SYGVNS. Trimming cost V 5 bases and J 0 bases; bases outside gene matches: 7. The CDR3: CASSPRDSHSGANVLTF. As DNA, the CDR3 is TGTGCCAGCAGTCCTCGGGACAGCCACTCTGGGGCCAACGTCCTGACTTTC.

The rearrangement joins TRBV28 to TRBJ1-5, with 9 bases lining up with TRBD1. CDR3 length: 15 residues. The V and J ends lost 4 bases and 3 bases, in that order; junction bases with no gene match: 4. Germline values: CDR1 MDHEN, CDR2 SYDVKM. CDR3 residues: CASSSGQGNNQPQHF. DNA of the CDR3: TGTGCCAGCAGTTCGGGACAGGGAAACAATCAGCCCCAGCATTTT.

V usage is TRBV19 and J usage is TRBJ1-1, with TRBD1 as a possible D gene (6 bases). This CDR3 is built from 14 residues. Looked up from germline, CDR1 is LNHDA and CDR2 is SQIVND (reference sequence). V lost 5 bases to trimming and J lost 1 base, with 11 bases between them. CDR3 in DNA: TGTGCCAGTAGTCTAGGGGGGGGGAACACTGAAGCTTTCTTT. This codes for CASSLGGGNTEAFF.

The V call is TRBV20-1, the J call TRBJ1-1; 7 bases agree with TRBD1. CDR3 size: 11 residues. Germline V gives CDR1 DFQATT, CDR2 SNEGSKA (reference sequence). Trimming at V came to 2 bases and at J to 11 bases, leaving 5 bases not matched to a gene. CDR3 protein: CSARKADRAFF. CDR3 DNA: TGCAGTGCTAGAAAGGCGGACAGGGCTTTCTTT.

The chain uses TRBV28 and TRBJ1-4, with D unresolved. Germline CDR1 is MDHEN and CDR2 is SYDVKM. The CDR3 contains 14 residues. Trimming removed 1 base at V and 8 bases at J, with 11 bases between. The CDR3 nucleotides are TGTGCCAGCAGTTTATCCCGGGGAAGGGAAAAACTGTTTTTT. It codes for CASSLSRGREKLFF. The complete variable domain, with remaining parts taken from reference TRBV28 and TRBJ1-4, reads DVKVTQSSRYLVKRTGEKVFLECVQDMDHENMFWYRQDPGLGLRLIYFSYDVKMKEKGDIPEGYSVSREKKERFSLILESASTNQTSMYLCASSLSRGREKLFFGSGTQLSVL.

The chain carries TRBV6-2 or TRBV6-3 and TRBJ2-1; perhaps TRBD2 as D (6 bases). The CDR3 length is 14 residues. Trimming cost V 2 bases and J 8 bases, with 13 bases left between them. CDR1 and CDR2 (germline): MNHEY, SVGEGT. CDR3 nucleotides: TGTGCCAGCAGTTACCCTACTAGCTCCGATGAGCAGTTCTTC. It encodes CASSYPTSSDEQFF.

The chain recombines TRBV23-1 with TRBJ2-7; D ambiguous. TRBV23-1 is an ORF, and what it does is uncertain. CDR3 length: 17 amino acids. Deletions cut 3 bases from V and 2 bases from J, with 20 bases between. The CDR3: CASSHPNRHKPTYEQYF. The CDR3 bases are TGCGCCAGCAGTCACCCGAACCGACACAAACCGACCTACGAGCAGTACTTC.

Note on this clone: One end of the junction fails to match germline, which may point to a read error. The rearrangement uses TRBV18 and TRBJ2-1; 7 bases match TRBD1. Looked up from germline, CDR1 is KGHSH and CDR2 is LQKENI. The CDR3 totals 10 residues. The CDR3 nucleotides read TGTGCCAGCTCACCAGAAAGGGGGCTCTTC. Translation gives CASSPERGLF.

As DNA, the CDR3 is TGCGCCAGCAGCTTGGCGGGCGCGGGGGGCCGTTCCACAGATACGCAGTATTTT. Its translation: CASSLAGAGGRSTDTQYF. The chain carries TRBV5-1 and TRBJ2-3; 8 nucleotides align to TRBD2. With V trimmed by 0 bases and J by 2 bases, 11 bases remained unmatched. The CDR3 runs to 18 residues. From germline, CDR1 is SGHRS and CDR2 YFSETQ.

Only a few counts were recorded for this clone. This chain uses TRBV2 with TRBJ2-7; possible D gene TRBD1, 6 bases. The V gene's germline CDR1 is SNHLY and CDR2 FYNNEI. Trimming pared 6 bases from V and 4 bases from J, leaving 7 bases between. There are 11 residues in the CDR3. The CDR3 region has the DNA TGTGCCAGCAGCACAGGGTACGAGCAGTACTTC. Encoded protein: CASSTGYEQYF.

The chain employs TRBV3-1 (or the pseudogene TRBV3-2) and TRBJ2-1; D may be TRBD2 (6 bases). The CDR3 consists of 15 residues. V lost 4 bases to trimming and J lost 5 bases, with 15 bases between them. Looked up from germline, CDR1 is LGHDT and CDR2 is YNNKEL (reference sequence). The CDR3 DNA reads TGTGCCAGCAGCCGTTCCGGGACTTCGAACAATGAGCAGTTCTTC. The encoded protein is CASSRSGTSNNEQFF.

The J gene is TRBJ1-5, the V gene TRBV24-1; TRBD1 might be the D (6 bases). Germline CDR1 is KGHDR and CDR2 is SFDVKD. The CDR3 is made up of 17 amino acids. Trimming pared 0 bases from V and 5 bases from J, leaving 16 bases between. The chain's CDR3 is CATSDLAVAGADQPQHF. The CDR3 DNA reads TGTGCCACCAGTGATTTGGCCGTGGCGGGGGCTGATCAGCCCCAGCATTTT.

DNA for the CDR3: TGTGCCAGCAGCTTAGGACAGCCTCAAGAGACCCAGTACTTC. It is translated as CASSLGQPQETQYF. This chain links TRBV7-9 with TRBJ2-5; tentative D call: TRBD1 (5 bases). CDR1 is SEHNR, CDR2 FQNEAQ, per germline (reference sequence). Deletions cut 1 base from V and 2 bases from J, with 8 bases between. This CDR3 comprises 14 residues.

V gene TRBV6-6 combines with J gene TRBJ1-5; D gene ambiguous. With 0 bases removed from V and 4 bases from J, the gap between germline ends came to 10 bases. This CDR3 region has 15 residues. Germline-derived CDR1 and CDR2 are MNHNY and SVGAGI (reference sequence). CDR3 sequence: CASSYSLAENQPQHF. The CDR3, as DNA: TGTGCCAGCAGTTACTCGCTTGCGGAAAATCAGCCCCAGCATTTT.

The chain couples TRBV3-1 (or the pseudogene TRBV3-2) to TRBJ1-4, with D tentatively TRBD1 (5 bases). Per the germline V gene, CDR1 is LGHDT and CDR2 is YNNKEL (reference sequence). Trimming stripped 5 bases from V and 7 bases from J, with 17 bases between. This CDR3 is built from 15 residues. Here the CDR3 reads CASSSLGGSFEKLFF. The CDR3 DNA is TGTGCCAGCAGCTCCCTGGGGGGATCCTTTGAAAAACTGTTTTTT.

The V gene is TRBV24-1, the J gene TRBJ2-2, with 7 bases that match TRBD1. J gave up 6 bases and V 3 bases, and 9 bases lay outside the gene matches. The CDR3 runs 16 residues. CDR1 and CDR2 from the germline V gene are KGHDR and SFDVKD. The CDR3 DNA reads as TGTGCCACCAGTGATCCTGGGACAGAAGCCCCCGGGGAGCTGTTTTTT. Protein: CATSDPGTEAPGELFF.

This chain connects TRBV9 to TRBJ2-7, with 8 bases fitting TRBD1. This CDR3 spans 15 amino acids. Germline CDR1 is SGDLS and CDR2 is YYNGEE. Germline trimming cut 0 bases from V and 2 bases from J; bases unmatched to any gene: 4. For the CDR3, the DNA is TGTGCCAGCAGCGTAGGGACAGGGTCCGCCTACGAGCAGTACTTC. Its protein product is CASSVGTGSAYEQYF.

The chain joins TRBV2 to TRBJ2-2, with 8 bases lining up with TRBD2. V lost 4 bases and J lost 1; bases outside the gene matches: 8. This CDR3 has 17 residues. Germline V gives CDR1 SNHLY, CDR2 FYNNEI. The chain's CDR3 is CASSARGGTRNTGELFF. Written as DNA, the CDR3 is TGTGCCAGCAGTGCTAGGGGGGGGACTAGGAACACCGGGGAGCTGTTTTTT. Together with reference TRBV2 and TRBJ2-2, the CDR3 gives the full variable domain: EPEVTQTPSHQVTQMGQEVILRCVPISNHLYFYWYRQILGQKVEFLVSFYNNEISEKSEIFDDQFSVERPDGSNFTLKIRSTKLEDSAMYFCASSARGGTRNTGELFFGEGSRLTVL.

On this clone: One junction end does not reproduce the germline sequence, and a read error may be involved. The chain is built from TRBV28 and TRBJ1-2, with 7 positions matching TRBD1. In germline, CDR1 is MDHEN, CDR2 SYDVKM. This CDR3 has 12 residues. The CDR3 nucleotides read TGTGCCAGCAGTCCACACATCAGGGGGGAGGCCTTC. It specifies CASSPHIRGEAF.

CDR3 protein: CASSEGGIRDTEAFF. DNA of the CDR3: TGTGCCAGCAGTGAGGGCGGGATCCGGGACACTGAAGCTTTCTTT. The chain recombines TRBV2 with TRBJ1-1, with D unclear. In germline, CDR1 is SNHLY, CDR2 FYNNEI. The CDR3 has 15 residues. The V end was cut by 3 bases, the J end by 3 bases, with 14 bases between. Full variable domain (outside the CDR3, taken from reference TRBV2 and TRBJ1-1): EPEVTQTPSHQVTQMGQEVILRCVPISNHLYFYWYRQILGQKVEFLVSFYNNEISEKSEIFDDQFSVERPDGSNFTLKIRSTKLEDSAMYFCASSEGGIRDTEAFFGQGTRLTVV.

This chain connects TRBV5-1 to TRBJ2-5, with 9 bases fitting TRBD1. The V gene's germline CDR1 is SGHRS and CDR2 YFSETQ. The junction had 9 bases not matched to a gene; V was cut back by 4 bases and J by 5 bases. The CDR3 has 15 residues. The CDR3 loop is CASSSLGTGQETQYF. Here the CDR3 DNA reads TGCGCCAGCAGCAGTCTGGGGACAGGGCAGGAGACCCAGTACTTC. The full variable domain, rest sourced from reference TRBV5-1 and TRBJ2-5, is KAGVTQTPRYLIKTRGQQVTLSCSPISGHRSVSWYQQTPGQGLQFLFEYFSETQRNKGNFPGRFSGRQFSNSRSEMNVSTLELGDSALYLCASSSLGTGQETQYFGPGTRLLVL.